Listed here is a single TCR beta chain. Its cognate antigen is unknown. V lost 1 base and J lost 1, with 8 bases in between. CDR3 length: 14 amino acids. Germline assignment: CDR1 LNHNV and CDR2 YYDKDF (reference sequence). This entry comes from a study of T cells in Graves' hyperthyroidism and ophthalmopathy. RNA transcripts were the template for amplifying TCR beta CDR3 regions. A set of HTBI primers served as the primers for a first-round RT-PCR of the TCR CDR3. TCRdb fed the multiplex PCR reads into MiXCR, producing one record per CDR3 protein. Counted here are under 800,000 distinct CDR3 sequences, around 15% occurring once; the ten biggest clones make up more than 8.5%. The study's findings and limits: Stable hyperthyroidism was told apart from ophthalmopathy by a model built on 13 V-J features.

The hyperthyroidism was newly diagnosed and had lasted under 2 months; the patients were aged 18 to 65. Fresh peripheral blood, around 11 ml of it, supplied the PBMCs. This TCR was sampled from a woman in her late teens or twenties with Graves' hyperthyroidism. Sequences were obtained from blood. The chain is built from TRBV15 and TRBJ2-7, with D possibly TRBD2 on 6 matching bases. The CDR3: CATSRGGNSYEQYF. The DNA of the CDR3 is TGTGCCACCAGCAGAGGCGGGAATTCCTACGAGCAGTACTTC.